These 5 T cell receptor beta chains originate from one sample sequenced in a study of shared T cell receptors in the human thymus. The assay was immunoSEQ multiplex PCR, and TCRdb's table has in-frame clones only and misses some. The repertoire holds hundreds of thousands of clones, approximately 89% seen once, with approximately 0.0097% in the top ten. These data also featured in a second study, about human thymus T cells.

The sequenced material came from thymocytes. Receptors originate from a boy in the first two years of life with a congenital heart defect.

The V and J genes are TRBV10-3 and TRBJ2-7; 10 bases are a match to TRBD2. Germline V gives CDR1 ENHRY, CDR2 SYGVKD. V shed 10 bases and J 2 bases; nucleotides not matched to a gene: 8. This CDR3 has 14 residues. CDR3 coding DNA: TGTGCCACCTTAGCGGGAGGTCGTACCTACGAGCAGTACTTC. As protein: CATLAGGRTYEQYF.

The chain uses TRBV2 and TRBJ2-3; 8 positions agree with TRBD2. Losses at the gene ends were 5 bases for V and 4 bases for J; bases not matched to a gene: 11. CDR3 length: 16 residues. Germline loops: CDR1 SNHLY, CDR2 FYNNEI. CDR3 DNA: TGTGCCAGCAGTCCGGGGGGGGGAACATCGGCAGATACGCAGTATTTT. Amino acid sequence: CASSPGGGTSADTQYF.

The CDR3 region is CASSLSRTGSFGYTF. The CDR3 nucleotides read TGTGCCAGCAGCTTGTCCCGGACAGGGTCGTTTGGCTACACCTTC. The chain recombines TRBV5-4 with TRBJ1-2, with 8 bases lining up with TRBD1. Germline CDR1 and CDR2: SGHNT and YYREEE (reference sequence). Trimming cost V 1 base and J 7 bases; bases outside gene matches: 9. The CDR3 is 15 residues long.

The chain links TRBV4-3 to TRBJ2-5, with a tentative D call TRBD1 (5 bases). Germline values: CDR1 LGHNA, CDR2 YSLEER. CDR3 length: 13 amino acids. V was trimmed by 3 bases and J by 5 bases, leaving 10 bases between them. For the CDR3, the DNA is TGCGCCAGCAGCCATCAGGGTAGGGAGACCCAGTACTTC. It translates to CASSHQGRETQYF.

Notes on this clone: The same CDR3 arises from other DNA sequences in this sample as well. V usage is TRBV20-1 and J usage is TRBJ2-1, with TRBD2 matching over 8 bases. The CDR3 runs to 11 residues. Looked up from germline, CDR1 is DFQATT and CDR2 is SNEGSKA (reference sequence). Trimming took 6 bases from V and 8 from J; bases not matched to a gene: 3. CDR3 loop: CSASSGDEQFF. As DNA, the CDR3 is TGCAGTGCCAGTAGCGGGGATGAGCAGTTCTTC.